This T cell receptor beta chain was recovered during a study of cytomegalovirus exposure and HLA in healthy donors (dated by TCRdb to 2016 to 2017). Background for the entire study: An earlier analysis of 550 to 700 of the donors reported 250 to 350 Gb of sequence data and 120 million or so unique TCR beta sequences from roughly 200 million T cells. An early release that covered fewer than 800 HLA-typed donors contained about 290 gigabases of sequencing data and around 85 million unique TCR sequences. Of the 300 to 500 genotyped donors, 81% were placed in the genetic ancestry cluster associated with self-reported Caucasian donors. The study aimed to test whether signatures of past pathogen exposure could be identified by cataloging public T cell receptors. The T cell repertoires of some 670 subjects were profiled by immunosequencing and related to cytomegalovirus serostatus. Besides the first cohort of around 700 subjects, a separate validation cohort made up of roughly 120 different subjects was used. To predict cytomegalovirus infection status, the study combined high-throughput TCR immunosequencing, statistical association of individual TCRs with disease status, and machine learning. A later analysis re-examined previously published TCR beta repertoires from roughly 720 donors and added high-resolution HLA genotyping to investigate patterns of TCR occurrence. Rather than drawing on any new phenotypic data, the later analysis identified candidate immune exposures from TCR beta sequences and the way those sequences occurred across donors. To decide whether each TCR beta V gene segment behaved as functional or pseudogenic, an earlier analysis of 587 of the donors relied on high-throughput TCR beta sequencing. Donor age, sex, ethnicity and CMV serostatus were collected together with the repertoire data. In a later genetic analysis, genome-wide SNP genotypes for about three fifths of the roughly 670 donors were used, and that subset was treated as a discovery cohort. Every discovery cohort repertoire had been produced on one sequencing platform. HLA typing included class I and class II loci at four-digit resolution. Typing coverage varied by locus: about 620-630 donors for A, B, C, DRB1 and DQB1; approximately 560 for DQA1; about 600 for DPA1; 450 to 480 for DPB1. About five DR-DQ haplotypes were treated as single units for association and clustering because of strong linkage in the cohort. On average, 235,054 unique TCR beta nucleotide sequences were sequenced per donor among 398 genotyped donors of the cohort, with 15% to 20% of those sequences being non-productive.

Findings and caveats that apply to the study as a whole: Most TCR sequences were seen in very few donors, while some public TCRs were found in many individuals. When HLA alleles, especially DR and DQ, strongly co-occurred, TCR associations were difficult to assign to individual alleles. According to a later analysis, parvovirus B19, influenza, CMV and Epstein-Barr virus appeared linked to several top co-occurrence clusters. A cluster of highly shared sequence variants was judged likely to represent a technical artifact of the sequencing pipeline. In a later analysis, the rate of TCR association differed among HLA loci, with DRB1 alleles having the most associated TCRs and HLA-C alleles having the fewest. Because counts were too low, about 15 rarely observed V segments, including chromosome 9 orphons, were left out of the earlier analysis of 587 of the donors. A further reported finding was that TCR beta sequences accurately predicted the HLA-A and HLA-B alleles for most subjects in the first cohort. According to a later analysis, most CMV-associated TCR beta chains appeared to be HLA-restricted, and the HLA associations seemed to be driven largely by CMV exposure. For the cohort, immune exposure information was limited to CMV serostatus. The 87-base-pair reads could not distinguish some IMGT-functional V segments, including TRBV6-2 and TRBV6-3, so those segments were excluded. Sequencing depth was assumed to be roughly uniform across donors in the presence/absence analyses, though that assumption may not hold. Broadly in line with IMGT annotations, most TCR beta V segments showed up in productive rearrangements about 87% or about 30% of the time in an earlier analysis of some 590 of the donors. Linkage disequilibrium might explain the correlated functional status among segregating V segments, but an unknown experimental factor could not be ruled out. A total of 150 to 200 TCR beta chains were listed by the study as associated with cytomegalovirus. In a later analysis, HLA-associated TCR beta chains were found to be more clonally expanded and to have lower generation probabilities than equally common non-associated chains. In both the original and validation cohorts, the classifier was reported to diagnose cytomegalovirus status with high specificity and sensitivity. Because HLA typing was unavailable for some donors at each locus, only the typed subset was used in association tests. A later analysis associated 16,951 TCR beta sequences with specific HLA alleles at a false discovery rate of 0.05. In a later genetic analysis, a missense DCLRE1C variant was associated with V-gene and J-gene trimming of TCR beta chains, and the association was replicated in an independent cohort. Compared with the approximately 710-donor mean, donors in an Asian-associated ancestry cluster had fewer N-insertions in productive TCRs, according to a later genetic analysis. In vitro tests confirmed that a few of the cytomegalovirus-associated TCR beta chains recognize cytomegalovirus antigens. According to the authors, the approach could potentially be generalized to other disease states and immunological phenotypes. In this cohort, only TCR beta chains were sequenced, and detectable features were limited by the absence of alpha or paired-chain data.

Trimming removed 6 bases from V and 7 bases from J, leaving 15 bases between the germline ends. According to the germline V gene, CDR1 reads MDHEN and CDR2 reads SYDVKM. The CDR3 runs 14 amino acids, cysteine and phenylalanine included. The CDR3 DNA has 42 bases and is translated from base 1. The cohort was made up of around 720 healthy bone marrow donors. Cohort members were all nominally healthy when sampled, although unrecorded immune exposures were likely present. The donor was CMV seronegative and was included in the group of over 300 seronegative cohort members. Every donor gave a peripheral blood sample, and the peripheral blood mononuclear cells from that sample were used for TCR beta sequencing. The Qiagen DNeasy Blood Extraction Kit was used to extract genomic DNA from the blood cell samples. Remarks on this clone: It has no known antigen specificity.

Library construction relied on the immunoSEQ multiplex PCR assay. A mixture of 60 forward primers for TCR Vbeta segments and 13 reverse primers for TCR Jbeta segments was used in the multiplex PCR. The CDR3 region of rearranged TCR beta genes was amplified from genomic DNA by a multiplex PCR assay. On the Illumina HiSeq System, the amplified TCR beta libraries were sequenced as 87-base-pair reads. Under the source paper's analysis protocol: Across the 670 or so repertoires, a later analysis counted roughly 77 million unique TCR beta chains, roughly 11 million of which were shared by at least two donors. To remove PCR and sequencing errors, raw reads were error-corrected and collapsed into unique sequences using a nearest-neighbor algorithm that merged closely related sequences. CDR3 sequences were aligned to IMGT reference sequences to assign V, D and J gene segments. For a sequence to be retained, at least a six-nucleotide match to both a V gene segment and a J gene segment was required. Rearrangements were classified as productive when the CDR3 lacked stop codons and remained in frame with V and J, and all other rearrangements were classified as non-productive. Following IMGT convention, CDR3 was defined as the stretch from the second conserved V-encoded cysteine to the conserved J-encoded phenylalanine. In an earlier analysis of 500 to 650 of the donors, sequences lacking an unambiguous match to a single V gene segment were excluded. An earlier analysis of just under 600 of the donors called V segments functional above 56.7% productive rearrangements and segregating when the between-donor standard deviation exceeded 5%. To diagnose cytomegalovirus status from the catalog of TCR beta chain sequences, a statistical classification framework was built. V and J gene assignment, in a later analysis, came from comparing TCR nucleotide sequences with IMGT/GENE-DB human TR gene sequences. The TCRdist pipeline was used in a later analysis to assign CDR3 sequences and most-parsimonious VDJ recombination scenarios. In a later analysis, each TCR beta chain was defined by its CDR3 amino acid sequence together with its V-gene family, and reads lacking a unique V-gene family were excluded. As a way to deal with suspected cross-contamination and a sequencing artifact, a later analysis dropped approximately 570 nucleotide sequences that were highly shared and had low generation probability. For each public chain, a later analysis derived a clonal expansion index from normalized ranks of inferred template counts within each repertoire. Generation probabilities in a later analysis came from a VDJ recombination model fitted to out-of-frame rearrangements, and those results were checked against IGoR. In a later analysis, hypergeometric tests were used to score TCR-TCR, TCR-HLA and TCR-CMV co-occurrence, with a repertoire-size bias correction applied to TCR pairs. False discovery rates were estimated in a later analysis by permuting HLA or CMV assignments 20 times. In a later analysis, co-occurring TCRs were grouped using DBSCAN, and TCRdist sequence similarity was added for clustering within HLA-allele-positive subsets. Co-occurrence clustering excluded repertoires with fewer than 30,000 or more than 120,000 public chains, plus five with anomalous nucleotide sharing. TCRdb re-hosts the immuneACCESS table, in-frame sequences only. Its copies lack some clones; in the studies checked, an unresolved V gene accounts for under half of them, and the cause for the rest is not known. V and J calls and clone size are as listed in that table; D and trimming were resolved from the DNA. This sample's table has entries for roughly 60,000 clones. Roughly 4% of the sample rests with the top ten.

The receptor's source is a male donor in good health and CMV-seronegative. Sequencing used PBMCs. Rearrangement joined TRBV28 to TRBJ1-4; a tentative D match to TRBD1 spans 6 bases. The nucleotide sequence reads as follows: TGTGCCAGCAGCGCCGGGACAAGTGGTGAAAAACTGTTTTTT. Its translation is CASSAGTSGEKLFF.